This T cell receptor (beta chain) was captured in a study of shared clonotypes between healthy human individuals. Looking at the study overall: For every donor, three CD4 naive, three CD4 memory, two CD8 naive and one CD8 memory plates were used.

This clone came up a few times. This CDR3 has 15 amino acids. CDR1 is SGHVS and CDR2 is FQNEAQ in the germline V gene. The V gene end was trimmed by 4 bases and the J gene end by 3 bases; junction bases not matched to a gene: 4. Only in-frame clones appear in the TCRdb table, and some are missing; sequencing was by immunoSEQ multiplex PCR. The sample lists 2 million to 2.5 million clones, approximately 93% seen once, with about 0.37% in the top ten. V gene TRBV7-8 combines with J gene TRBJ2-2, with 8 bases matching TRBD1. The receptor's source is a man younger than 30 in good health. Some clones in this sample may be carry-over from other donors' samples. Input material: naive CD4+ T cells from PBMCs. As for subset: CD45RA+ positively selected. The CDR3 DNA reads TGTGCCAGCAGCTCCTCAGGGGGCTACACCGGGGAGCTGTTTTTT. This encodes CASSSSGGYTGELFF.